This paragraph covers one T cell receptor beta chain sequence. The CDR3 is 15 amino acids. V was trimmed by 2 bases and J by 10 bases, leaving 18 bases between them. Germline V gives CDR1 SGHAT, CDR2 FQNNGV. This entry belongs to a study of blood T cell repertoires in COVID-19. Turning to the study itself: The recovered donors of Cohort 3 showed two negative PCRs, clearance, or symptom resolution. Sources were T cells, B-cell-depleted T cells, or PBMCs; the material itself was cDNA or gDNA.

Some clones are missing from TCRdb's copy, which holds only in-frame ones; the method was immunoSEQ multiplex PCR. The sample comprises about 280,000 clones, more than 75% of which are singletons, and around 2% rests with the top ten. The sequencing input was PBMCs or T cells enriched from blood (not recorded which). This sequence was found in a woman in her sixties in a cohort exposed to, infected with or recovered from COVID-19 (not recorded which). The V call is TRBV11-2, the J call TRBJ2-1, with D maybe TRBD2 (6 bases). This CDR3 is CASSLKSALGGEQFF. The DNA of the CDR3 is TGTGCCAGCAGCTTAAAGAGCGCCCTCGGGGGAGAGCAGTTCTTC.